This TCR beta chain was found in a study of T cell responses to AZD1222 COVID-19 vaccine (dated by TCRdb to the early 2020s). For the wider study: A total of 233 trial participants underwent TCR sequencing, of whom approximately 210 received two doses of AZD1222 and about 26 received two doses of the MenACWY control vaccine. Trial participants were enrolled by age into subgroups of 18-55, 56-69 and 70-plus years, and 148, 28 and 57 TCR-sequenced participants, respectively, were included in these subgroups. The paper's findings and limits, for the study overall: Participants were mostly white British and included more females than males, and it was suggested by the authors that clonal diversity may have been underestimated. Conclusions about previously exposed vaccinees were limited because only six AZD1222 recipients were SARS-CoV-2 seropositive at baseline. In the small 56-69-year group, the increase in depth fell short of significance, most likely because of low power. Because no samples from the day 14 peak response were available, repertoires could be characterized only after the peak T cell response. After two AZD1222 doses, both the breadth and the depth of spike-specific TCRs were significantly higher than at day 0 and than in MenACWY recipients. Vaccine-associated CD4 TCRs spanned the whole spike protein, with dominant responses in regions 160-218 and 743-854. Reportedly, close to half of the unique spike-specific TCRs recognized epitopes lying outside the regions that are mutated in the B.1.351 and B.1.1.7 variants.

On this clone itself: What this receptor recognizes is not known. The sample holds no much larger clone one base away, and base qualities are not on file.

The CDR3 regions of human TCRbeta chains were analyzed by immunosequencing. In the original analysis: TCRs in the repertoires were matched against a reference library of SARS-CoV-2-specific TCRs that had been generated with the MIRA antigen-specificity platform. Breadth was defined as the fraction of unique TCRs that were SARS-CoV-2-associated. Depth was defined as the fraction of total T cells that were SARS-CoV-2-associated. Each spike-specific TCR was assigned to its reactive spike region and to a CD4 or CD8 class using the MIRA data. Log10-transformed breadth and depth values were compared by one-way ANOVA with Sidak's multiple comparisons tests. The immuneACCESS repertoire file appears here via TCRdb, limited to in-frame rearrangements. These files lack a portion of the clones; in checked studies, under half of the deficit traces to unresolved V genes, and the cause of the others is not known. The V and J calls and clone size come from that table; D and trimming were worked out from the DNA. Within this sample are about 130,000 clones, with 85% to 95% of them counted one time only. The ten largest clones represent 6% to 7% of the sample.

The sample's time point label is to be understood as: about 28 days (+/-7) after the second vaccine dose. AZD1222 recipients with second doses at about 4 weeks or about 12 weeks were pooled, because spike-specific TCR depth and breadth did not differ between schedules. Samples from vaccinated people were obtained from the UK trials COV001 and COV002, which included a single-blind randomized controlled phase 2/3 trial of AZD1222 (ChAdOx1 nCoV-19) in healthy adults. Trial participant PBMC samples were collected at day 0 and day 28 after the second dose for TCRbeta chain sequencing. V is cut by 3 bases and J by 0 bases, and the space between the germline ends is 14 bases. Based on the germline V gene (reference sequence), the CDR1 and CDR2 sequences are GTSNPN and SVGIG. The CDR3 holds 16 amino acids from the cysteine to the phenylalanine. The sequence is cut down to CDR3 DNA, 48 bases in frame from base 1.

Here the sequenced sample was peripheral blood, taken 28 days after the second AZD1222 dose. The rearrangement combines TRBV30 with TRBJ1-4; the best D guess is TRBD1, with 5 bases matching. The clonotype originates from an adult who received the AZD1222 COVID-19 vaccine. The CDR3 protein: CAWSPGRGATNEKLFF. The DNA sequence is TGTGCCTGGAGCCCTGGGAGGGGCGCAACTAATGAAAAACTGTTTTTT. When the CDR3 is completed using the reference TRBV30 and TRBJ1-4 genes on either side, the full variable domain is SQTIHQWPATLVQPVGSPLSLECTVEGTSNPNLYWYRQAAGRGLQLLFYSVGIGQISSEVPQNLSASRPQDRQFILSSKKLLLSDSGFYLCAWSPGRGATNEKLFFGSGTQLSVL.